The 19 T cell receptor beta chains below come from one sample, sequenced in a study of blood T cell repertoires in COVID-19. Clones were read by immunoSEQ multiplex PCR, and TCRdb kept only the in-frame ones, dropping some. The sample holds 20,000 to 30,000 clones, more than 70% seen once. The sequenced sample was peripheral blood. Receptors originate from a human donor with active COVID-19. The donor label of this sample is uncertain.

The gene calls are TRBV29-1 and TRBJ2-3; 14 nucleotides line up with TRBD2. The CDR3 has 14 residues. Germline V gene lookup returns CDR1 SQVTM and CDR2 ANQGSEA. The ends lost 8 bases at V and 4 bases at J; junction bases unmatched: 5. Here the CDR3 DNA reads TGCAGCCAGACTAGCGGGGGGGCCCCAGATACGCAGTATTTT. It specifies CSQTSGGAPDTQYF.

The V call is TRBV5-4, the J call TRBJ1-1; no clear D gene. This CDR3 is built from 15 residues. V lost 0 bases and J lost 2, with 11 bases in between. CDR1 and CDR2 from the germline V gene are SGHNT and YYREEE (reference sequence). The CDR3 nucleotides read TGTGCCAGCAGCTTGGATTCCGGGGTAAACACTGAAGCTTTCTTT. Amino acid sequence: CASSLDSGVNTEAFF.

The V call is TRBV29-1, the J call TRBJ1-3; 9 bases match TRBD1. The CDR3 totals 14 residues. Unmatched junction bases numbered 2, after V lost 4 bases and J lost 1 base. Germline V gives CDR1 SQVTM, CDR2 ANQGSEA. The CDR3 here is CSVGGTGSGNTIYF. The CDR3, as DNA: TGCAGCGTTGGGGGGACAGGGTCTGGAAACACCATATATTTT.

This chain links TRBV4-1 with TRBJ2-1; D is perhaps TRBD1 (7 bases). Between the trimmed V and J ends, which lost 4 bases and 5 bases, there was a span of 9 bases. Germline V gene lookup returns CDR1 MGHRA and CDR2 YSYEKL. The CDR3 totals 13 residues. The CDR3 region is CASSRGTDNEQFF. The CDR3 nucleotides read TGCGCCAGCAGCCGCGGGACAGACAATGAGCAGTTCTTC.

This sequence joins TRBV19 and TRBJ1-4; 7 bases are shared with TRBD1. The V gene's germline CDR1 is LNHDA and CDR2 SQIVND (reference sequence). CDR3 length: 15 residues. V shed 3 bases, J shed 3 bases, and the junction held 4 bases outside the gene matches. The CDR3 protein is CASSMGQTSNEKLFF. The CDR3 DNA reads TGTGCCAGTAGTATGGGACAGACATCTAATGAAAAACTGTTTTTT.

The rearrangement links TRBV6-5 to TRBJ1-1; D possibly corresponds to TRBD1 (5 bases). The CDR3 covers 13 residues. Germline CDR1 MNHEY, CDR2 SVGAGI. V was pared by 7 bases and J by 5 bases, with 14 bases between. The DNA of the CDR3 is TGTGCCAGCACCCAGGGAGGGGATACTGAAGCTTTCTTT. Residues: CASTQGGDTEAFF.

This clone was counted a single time. The V call is TRBV7-2, the J call TRBJ2-7; D perhaps matches TRBD2 (6 bases). V gave up 8 bases and J gave up 2 bases, with 13 bases separating them. The CDR3 totals 13 residues. CDR1 SGHTA and CDR2 FQGNSA come from the germline V gene. The CDR3 DNA sequence: TGTGCCAGCGGGGCGGGATTTACCTACGAGCAGTACTTC. Encoded protein: CASGAGFTYEQYF. The full variable domain, rest sourced from reference TRBV7-2 and TRBJ2-7, is GAGVSQSPSNKVTEKGKDVELRCDPISGHTALYWYRQSLGQGLEFLIYFQGNSAPDKSGLPSDRFSAERTGGSVSTLTIQRTQQEDSAVYLCASGAGFTYEQYFGPGTRLTVT.

This clone was detected a few times. The rearrangement joins TRBV4-2 to TRBJ2-1; a weak D match, TRBD2 (6 bases). Germline assignment: CDR1 LGHNA and CDR2 YNFKEQ. V lost 5 bases and J lost 2, with 13 bases in between. This CDR3 has 15 amino acids. CDR3 bases: TGTGCCAGCAGCGTACGGGACTCTGCCTACAATGAGCAGTTCTTC. This sequence encodes CASSVRDSAYNEQFF.

The gene calls are TRBV28 and TRBJ2-1, with 12 bases lining up with TRBD2. The CDR3 sequence is 15 residues long. Germline CDR1 reads MDHEN; CDR2 reads SYDVKM. V trimming: 8 bases; J trimming: 4 bases; junction bases outside the gene matches: 6. The CDR3 nucleotides read TGTGCCAGCGGGGGACTAGCGGGTTTATACAATGAGCAGTTCTTC. Translation gives CASGGLAGLYNEQFF.

J is TRBJ1-2 and V is TRBV4-2; 7 bases are shared with TRBD1. CDR1 LGHNA and CDR2 YNFKEQ come from the germline V gene. The CDR3 is made up of 15 amino acids. J was trimmed by 4 bases and V by 1 base; bases with no gene match: 6. CDR3 in DNA: TGTGCCAGCAGCCAAGCCCAGGGGGAAGTCTATGGCTACACCTTC. Encoded protein: CASSQAQGEVYGYTF.

This clone showed up just once. The chain joins TRBV2 to TRBJ2-5; 9 bases agree with TRBD1. CDR3 length equals 16 residues. From germline, CDR1 is SNHLY and CDR2 FYNNEI. V dropped 4 bases and J dropped 4; count of bases not matched to a gene: 10. The CDR3 spells CASSVTRTGERETQYF. The CDR3 DNA reads TGTGCCAGCAGTGTAACGAGGACAGGGGAGAGAGAGACCCAGTACTTC.

V gene TRBV4-1 combines with J gene TRBJ1-2; TRBD1 is a possible D gene (6 bases). Germline V gives CDR1 MGHRA, CDR2 YSYEKL. This CDR3 region has 15 residues. Trimming took 4 bases from V and 2 from J, leaving 14 bases between them. For the CDR3, the DNA is TGCGCCAGCAGCCGCACGGACAGCCGAAACTATGGCTACACCTTC. Protein sequence: CASSRTDSRNYGYTF.

V is TRBV5-4 and J is TRBJ2-3; possible D gene TRBD2, 7 bases. V dropped 4 bases and J dropped 0 bases, with 24 bases sitting between them. CDR1 is SGHNT, CDR2 YYREEE, per germline (reference sequence). The CDR3 contains 19 residues. In DNA form, the CDR3 reads TGTGCCAGCAGCCCGGGGGGCGGGGGCCCCTCCCGGAGCACAGATACGCAGTATTTT. It is translated as CASSPGGGGPSRSTDTQYF.

This clone rates as medium-sized (0.01 to 0.1%). V gene TRBV6-9 combines with J gene TRBJ2-7; 9 nucleotides line up with TRBD1. The junction had 7 bases not matched to a gene; V was cut back by 6 bases and J by 4 bases. The germline V gene encodes CDR1 MNHGY and CDR2 SVAAGI. The CDR3 is 14 residues long. The DNA of the CDR3 is TGTGCCAGCAGCATTGGACAGGGGACTTACGAGCAGTACTTC. Amino acids: CASSIGQGTYEQYF.

The V gene is TRBV27, the J gene TRBJ2-5, with D maybe TRBD1 (5 bases). The germline CDR1 and CDR2 sequences are MNHEY and SMNVEV (reference sequence). This CDR3 is built from 16 residues. V lost 2 bases, J lost 0 bases, and 13 bases lay in between. The CDR3 DNA reads TGTGCCAGCAGTTTAGGATTGGGGCAGGACCAAGAGACCCAGTACTTC. Translating gives CASSLGLGQDQETQYF.

The V call is TRBV21-1, the J call TRBJ1-4. TRBV21-1 is a pseudogene locus. The CDR3 has 20 amino acids. DNA for the CDR3: TGTGCCAGCAGCAAAGAGCCCTGGGGGGTGGTGTTTCCAACTAATGAAAAACTGTTTTTT. The encoded protein is CASSKEPWGVVFPTNEKLFF.

The rearrangement uses TRBV2 and TRBJ2-5, with TRBD2 matching over 15 bases. Germline V gene lookup returns CDR1 SNHLY and CDR2 FYNNEI. J was trimmed by 1 base and V by 6 bases; bases with no gene match: 6. The CDR3 covers 17 residues. CDR3 protein: CASSSEGLAGGQETQYF. CDR3 bases: TGTGCCAGCAGCTCGGAGGGACTAGCGGGAGGCCAAGAGACCCAGTACTTC.

This clone was seen once. The chain links TRBV11-2 to TRBJ1-3, with TRBD1 identical over 7 bases. With V trimmed by 5 bases and J by 3 bases, 10 bases remained unmatched. CDR1 is SGHAT and CDR2 is FQNNGV in the germline V gene. The CDR3 contains 16 residues. The CDR3 nucleotides read TGTGCCAGCAGCCGTATAATCCGGGACAGTGGAAACACCATATATTTT. It translates to CASSRIIRDSGNTIYF.

The V and J genes are TRBV2 and TRBJ2-6, with no clear D. Trimming pared 7 bases from V and 3 bases from J, leaving 4 bases between. Germline loops: CDR1 SNHLY, CDR2 FYNNEI. The CDR3 runs to 12 residues. The CDR3 spells CASTLGANVLTF. The DNA of the CDR3 is TGTGCCAGCACCCTTGGGGCCAACGTCCTGACTTTC.